The 21 T cell receptor beta chains given below trace back to one sample, sequenced in a study of blood T cell repertoires in COVID-19. Sequencing used immunoSEQ multiplex PCR; TCRdb keeps in-frame clones, though not all of them. The sample has roughly 210,000 clones; about nine tenths are singletons. The source material was PBMCs or T cells enriched from blood (not recorded which). The receptors were gathered from a man under 40 in a cohort exposed to, infected with or recovered from COVID-19 (not recorded which).

V and J are TRBV6-6 and TRBJ1-1; D unclear. From germline, CDR1 is MNHNY and CDR2 SVGAGI (reference sequence). This CDR3 contains 11 residues. V was cut by 4 bases and J by 3 bases, with 3 bases left in between. CDR3 sequence: CASSSDTEAFF. The CDR3, as DNA: TGTGCCAGCAGTTCGGACACTGAAGCTTTCTTT.

The rearrangement links TRBV10-3 to TRBJ1-1, with 7 bases identical to TRBD1. The CDR3 runs to 14 residues. The V and J ends lost 5 bases and 4 bases, in that order; junction bases with no gene match: 7. Germline V gives CDR1 ENHRY, CDR2 SYGVKD. The CDR3 region is CAISPSPGGTEAFF. In DNA, the CDR3 is TGTGCCATCAGTCCCTCCCCAGGGGGCACTGAAGCTTTCTTT.

The V gene is TRBV5-1, the J gene TRBJ2-6; maybe TRBD1 (6 bases). The CDR3 consists of 16 residues. In germline, CDR1 is SGHRS, CDR2 YFSETQ. V lost 2 bases, J lost 1 base, and 10 bases lay in between. CDR3 coding DNA: TGCGCCAGCAGCTTTTACAGGGCTTCTGGGGCCAACGTCCTGACTTTC. It yields the protein CASSFYRASGANVLTF.

V gene TRBV19 combines with J gene TRBJ2-7; 10 bases are shared with TRBD1. Germline CDR1 reads LNHDA; CDR2 reads SQIVND (reference sequence). This CDR3 contains 14 residues. V dropped 5 bases and J dropped 4; count of bases not matched to a gene: 5. The CDR3 region has the DNA TGTGCCAGTAGTGCCATGGGACAGGGGTACGAGCAGTACTTC. This gives the protein CASSAMGQGYEQYF.

The sample holds a few counts of this clone. The rearrangement links TRBV2 to TRBJ2-7, with a possible D match to TRBD1 (5 bases). Germline assignment: CDR1 SNHLY and CDR2 FYNNEI. The CDR3 totals 15 residues. Trimming took 2 bases from V and 4 from J, leaving 15 bases between them. The CDR3 region is CASSEQGQGRYEQYF. Here the CDR3 DNA reads TGTGCCAGCAGTGAACAGGGCCAGGGCCGGTACGAGCAGTACTTC.

The rearrangement uses TRBV11-2 and TRBJ2-5; possible D gene TRBD1, 6 bases. This CDR3 is 15 amino acids long. Germline CDR1 and CDR2: SGHAT and FQNNGV. V lost 5 bases to trimming and J lost 5 bases, with 18 bases between them. The CDR3 reads CASSTYPQGSETQYF. In DNA form, the CDR3 reads TGTGCCAGCAGCACCTACCCACAGGGTTCGGAGACCCAGTACTTC.

For this clone: The junction and the germline gene differ at one end; a read error may be behind it. The V call is TRBV7-2, the J call TRBJ1-2; D gene unclear. This CDR3 has 13 residues. Germline-derived CDR1 and CDR2 are SGHTA and FQGNSA. The CDR3 DNA is TGTGCCAGCAGCCCTCAAACCGGTGACGGTCGGGACTTC. This sequence encodes CASSPQTGDGRDF.

The CDR3 nucleotides read TGTGCCAGCGCTAGGGAGCGGGCCTACGAGCAGTACTTC. Its protein product is CASARERAYEQYF. This chain uses TRBV2 with TRBJ2-7, with D possibly TRBD2 on 6 matching bases. The CDR3 is made up of 13 amino acids. V lost 8 bases to trimming and J lost 2 bases, with 13 bases between them. Per the germline V gene, CDR1 is SNHLY and CDR2 is FYNNEI. The full variable domain, completed using reference TRBV2 and TRBJ2-7, is EPEVTQTPSHQVTQMGQEVILRCVPISNHLYFYWYRQILGQKVEFLVSFYNNEISEKSEIFDDQFSVERPDGSNFTLKIRSTKLEDSAMYFCASARERAYEQYFGPGTRLTVT.

This clone appeared a few times. Here the CDR3 reads CAISNQGSGEAFF. The CDR3 DNA reads TGTGCCATCAGTAACCAGGGCAGTGGTGAAGCTTTCTTT. V gene TRBV10-3 combines with J gene TRBJ1-1; perhaps TRBD1 as D (5 bases). This CDR3 has 13 residues. Per germline, CDR1 ENHRY and CDR2 SYGVKD. V lost 5 bases to trimming and J lost 7 bases, with 14 bases between them.

V usage is TRBV6-5 and J usage is TRBJ1-1; D remains unclear. The CDR3 spans 14 residues. V was cut by 3 bases and J by 6 bases, with 14 bases left in between. CDR1 is MNHEY, CDR2 SVGAGI, per germline. The CDR3 nucleotides are TGTGCCAGCAGTTATAGAGGGAATCCGGCTGAAGCTTTCTTT. It translates to CASSYRGNPAEAFF.

This chain joins TRBV5-5 and TRBJ2-7; the D gene is possibly TRBD1 (6 bases). V was pared by 4 bases and J by 5 bases, with 19 bases between. Looked up from germline, CDR1 is SGHKS and CDR2 is YYEKEE (reference sequence). This CDR3 spans 15 amino acids. CDR3 sequence (DNA): TGTGCCAGCAGCCCTTGGGGGCCCGGGTTCCACGAGCAGTACTTC. It codes for CASSPWGPGFHEQYF.

The CDR3 nucleotides are TGTGCCAGTAGTAAGGGGGCGGTAAAAGAGACCCAGTACTTC. This gives the protein CASSKGAVKETQYF. V gene TRBV19 combines with J gene TRBJ2-5; 7 bases map to TRBD1. The CDR3 consists of 14 residues. CDR1 is LNHDA and CDR2 is SQIVND in the germline V gene (reference sequence). The ends lost 4 bases at V and 3 bases at J; junction bases unmatched: 5.

This clone is labeled medium-sized. The chain's CDR3 is CASNRGFSGNTIYF. Here the CDR3 DNA reads TGTGCCAGCAACAGGGGGTTCTCTGGAAACACCATATATTTT. The chain links TRBV14 to TRBJ1-3, with TRBD1 matching 8 bases. V lost 7 bases, J lost 0 bases, and 2 bases stayed unmatched. This CDR3 spans 14 amino acids. The germline V gene has CDR1 SGHDN and CDR2 FVKESK. Complete variable domain (other parts from reference TRBV14 and TRBJ1-3): EAGVTQFPSHSVIEKGQTVTLRCDPISGHDNLYWYRRVMGKEIKFLLHFVKESKQDESGMPNNRFLAERTGGTYSTLKVQPAELEDSGVYFCASNRGFSGNTIYFGEGSWLTVV.

This clone was detected a few times. The rearrangement uses TRBV19 and TRBJ2-7, with 7 bases fitting TRBD1. The V and J ends lost 3 bases and 3 bases, in that order; junction bases with no gene match: 11. Germline values: CDR1 LNHDA, CDR2 SQIVND (reference sequence). This CDR3 is 16 amino acids long. Here the CDR3 reads CASSISSPGQYYEQYF. The CDR3 DNA is TGTGCCAGTAGTATCTCCAGCCCGGGACAGTACTACGAGCAGTACTTC.

V gene TRBV5-4 combines with J gene TRBJ2-5; the D gene is possibly TRBD2 (7 bases). V was trimmed by 2 bases and J by 5 bases, leaving 13 bases between them. The CDR3 has 14 amino acids. CDR1 SGHNT and CDR2 YYREEE come from the germline V gene (reference sequence). The CDR3 protein is CASSFPGGRETQYF. Written as DNA, the CDR3 is TGTGCCAGCAGCTTTCCGGGGGGCCGGGAGACCCAGTACTTC.

The chain combines TRBV29-1 with TRBJ1-2; maybe TRBD1 (5 bases). The CDR3 runs 14 residues. V lost 2 bases and J lost 4, with 14 bases in between. Germline V gene lookup returns CDR1 SQVTM and CDR2 ANQGSEA. This CDR3 reads CSVELKGRVYGYTF. CDR3 nucleotide sequence: TGCAGCGTTGAACTCAAGGGGCGCGTCTATGGCTACACCTTC.

The chain recombines TRBV19 with TRBJ1-5; 7 bases line up with TRBD1. Germline V gene lookup returns CDR1 LNHDA and CDR2 SQIVND (reference sequence). Trimming cost V 2 bases and J 7 bases; bases outside gene matches: 14. The CDR3 totals 17 residues. The CDR3 is CASSISRGMGQYQPQHF. Here the CDR3 DNA reads TGTGCCAGTAGTATATCCCGAGGGATGGGACAGTACCAGCCCCAGCATTTT.

V usage is TRBV5-6 and J usage is TRBJ2-7, with 8 nucleotides matching TRBD1. This CDR3 contains 14 residues. Per germline, CDR1 SGHDT and CDR2 YYEEEE. V lost 4 bases, J lost 4 bases, and 7 bases stayed unmatched. The DNA for the CDR3 is TGTGCCAGCAGCCGGGACAGGAGAGATTACGAGCAGTACTTC. Residues: CASSRDRRDYEQYF.

The chain carries TRBV7-9 and TRBJ2-5; 8 bases agree with TRBD2. Per germline, CDR1 SEHNR and CDR2 FQNEAQ (reference sequence). J lost 0 bases, V lost 6 bases, and 3 bases had no gene match. This CDR3 has 14 residues. The DNA of the CDR3 is TGTGCCAGCAGTAGCGGGGCTTACCAAGAGACCCAGTACTTC. This encodes CASSSGAYQETQYF.

The genes are TRBV27 and TRBJ2-7; TRBD1 matches 11 bases. V lost 4 bases and J lost 3; bases outside the gene matches: 2. There are 14 residues in the CDR3. Germline values: CDR1 MNHEY, CDR2 SMNVEV (reference sequence). The DNA of the CDR3 is TGTGCCAGCAGTTGGGGACAGGGGGACTACGAGCAGTACTTC. This translates into CASSWGQGDYEQYF.

This chain links TRBV19 with TRBJ2-7, with D possibly matching TRBD1 (6 bases). The V and J ends lost 4 bases and 2 bases respectively, with 15 bases between them. The CDR3 length is 15 residues. The germline CDR1 and CDR2 sequences are LNHDA and SQIVND (reference sequence). The CDR3 spells CASSTQGLWAYEQYF. In nucleotides, the CDR3 is TGTGCCAGTAGTACCCAGGGGTTATGGGCCTACGAGCAGTACTTC.